This T cell receptor beta chain was sequenced in a study of Graves' ophthalmopathy and Graves' hyperthyroidism. Overall study: Peripheral blood (taken before any treatment) was collected at initial diagnosis. Study outcomes and limitations: The model achieved 55% to 71% sensitivity and approximately 74% specificity for ophthalmopathy progression.

With regard to this clonotype: What it binds is unknown.

Ages of hyperthyroidism patients ran from 18 to 65, and their diagnoses were new, under 2 months' duration. With 2 bases removed from V and 6 bases from J, the gap between germline ends came to 11 bases. The CDR3 consists of 13 residues. Germline V CDR1 and CDR2: LGHDT, YNNKEL (reference sequence). Amplified material comprised TCR beta CDR3 regions derived from RNA transcripts. First-round RT-PCR employed HTBI primers, with a second-round multiplex PCR after it. One entry per CDR3 protein, called by TCRdb with MiXCR from the multiplex PCR reads. The sample shows roughly 380,000 distinct CDR3 sequences, 15% of them seen only once.

The gene calls are TRBV3-1 and TRBJ2-7, with a weak D call TRBD1 (6 bases). The sample taken for sequencing was peripheral blood. This clonotype was sampled from a woman aged 18-29 years with stable Graves' hyperthyroidism. The CDR3 DNA follows: TGTGCCAGCAGCCAATCTCTAGGGGGCGAGCAGTACTTC. It codes for CASSQSLGGEQYF.